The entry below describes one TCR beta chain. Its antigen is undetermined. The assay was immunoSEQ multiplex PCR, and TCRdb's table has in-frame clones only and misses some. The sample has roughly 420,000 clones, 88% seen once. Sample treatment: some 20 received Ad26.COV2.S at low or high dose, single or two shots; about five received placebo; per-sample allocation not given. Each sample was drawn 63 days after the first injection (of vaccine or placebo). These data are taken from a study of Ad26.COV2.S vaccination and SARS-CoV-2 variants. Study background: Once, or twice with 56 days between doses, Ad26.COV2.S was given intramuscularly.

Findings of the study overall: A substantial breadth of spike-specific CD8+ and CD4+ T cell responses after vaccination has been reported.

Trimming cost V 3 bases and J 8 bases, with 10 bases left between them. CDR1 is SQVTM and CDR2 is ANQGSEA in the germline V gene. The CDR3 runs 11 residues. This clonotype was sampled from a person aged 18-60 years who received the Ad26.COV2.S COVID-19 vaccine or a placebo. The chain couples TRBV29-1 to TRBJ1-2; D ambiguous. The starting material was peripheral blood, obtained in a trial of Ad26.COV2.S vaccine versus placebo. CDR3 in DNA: TGCAGCGTTGACAGGAGATCGGGCTACACCTTC. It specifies CSVDRRSGYTF.